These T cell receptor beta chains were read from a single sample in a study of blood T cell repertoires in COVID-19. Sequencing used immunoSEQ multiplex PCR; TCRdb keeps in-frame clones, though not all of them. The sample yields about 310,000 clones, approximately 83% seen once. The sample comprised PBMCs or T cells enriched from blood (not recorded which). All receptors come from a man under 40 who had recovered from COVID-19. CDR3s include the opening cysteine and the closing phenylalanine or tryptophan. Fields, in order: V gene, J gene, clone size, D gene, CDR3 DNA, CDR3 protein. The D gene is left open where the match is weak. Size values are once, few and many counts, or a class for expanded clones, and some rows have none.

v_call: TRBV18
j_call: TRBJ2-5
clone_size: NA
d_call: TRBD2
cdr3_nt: TGTGCCAGCTCACCCCAGCGGGGGGGCGCGGGAGAGACCCAGTACTTC
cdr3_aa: CASSPQRGGAGETQYF

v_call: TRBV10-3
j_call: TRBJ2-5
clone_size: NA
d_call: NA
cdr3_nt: TGTGCCATCAGCCGCCAGGGGGGAGAGACCCAGTACTTC
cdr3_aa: CAISRQGGETQYF

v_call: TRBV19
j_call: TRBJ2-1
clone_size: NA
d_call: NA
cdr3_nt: TGTGCCAGTATTAGGACGGGGTACGATGAGCAGTTCTTC
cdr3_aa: CASIRTGYDEQFF

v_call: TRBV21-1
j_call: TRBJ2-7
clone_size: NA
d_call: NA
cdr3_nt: TGTGCCAGCAGCAAAGGGACAGATTACGAGCAGTACTTC
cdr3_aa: CASSKGTDYEQYF

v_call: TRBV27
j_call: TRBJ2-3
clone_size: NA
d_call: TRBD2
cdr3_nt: TGTGCCAGCAGTATGACTAGCGGGGGCATTACAGATACGCAGTATTTT
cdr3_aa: CASSMTSGGITDTQYF

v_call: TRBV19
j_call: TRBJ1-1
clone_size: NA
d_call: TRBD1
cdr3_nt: TGTGCCAGTACTCAATTGACAGGGGGGAACACTGAAGCTTTCTTT
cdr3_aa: CASTQLTGGNTEAFF

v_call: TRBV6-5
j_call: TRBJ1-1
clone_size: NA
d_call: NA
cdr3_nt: TGTGCCAGCAGTTACGCTGGAGGACCGAACACTGAAGCTTTCTTT
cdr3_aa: CASSYAGGPNTEAFF

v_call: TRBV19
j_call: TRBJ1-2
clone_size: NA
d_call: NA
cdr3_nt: TGTGCCAGTGCCCCAGCCGCGTACTATGAAGGCTACACCTTC
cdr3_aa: CASAPAAYYEGYTF

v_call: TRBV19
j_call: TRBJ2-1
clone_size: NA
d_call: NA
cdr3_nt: TGTGCCAGTAGTATAGGTTTTAGGTTTGGGGGCAGGTATACGTACCATTCTTCATACAATGAGCAGTTCTTC
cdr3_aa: CASSIGFRFGGRYTYHSSYNEQFF

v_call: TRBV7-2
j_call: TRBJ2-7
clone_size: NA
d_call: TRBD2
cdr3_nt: TGTGCCAGCACACCCCAGAGCGGGGGGCCTTCCTACGAGCAGTACTTC
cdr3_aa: CASTPQSGGPSYEQYF

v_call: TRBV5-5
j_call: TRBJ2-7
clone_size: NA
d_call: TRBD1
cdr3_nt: TGTGCCAGCAGCCTGCGAGGGACAGGGACCCTCTACGAGCAGTACTTC
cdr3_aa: CASSLRGTGTLYEQYF

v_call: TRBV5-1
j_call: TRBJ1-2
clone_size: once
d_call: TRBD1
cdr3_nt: TGCGCCAGCAGTTCCTCCGGGACAGGGGGCGTCTATGGCTACACCTTC
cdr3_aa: CASSSSGTGGVYGYTF

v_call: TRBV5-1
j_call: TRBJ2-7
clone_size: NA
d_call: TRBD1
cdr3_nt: TGCGCCAGCAGCTTAGACAGGGAAGGTGCGTACTTC
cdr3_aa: CASSLDREGAYF

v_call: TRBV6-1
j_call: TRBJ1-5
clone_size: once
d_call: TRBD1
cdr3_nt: TGTGCCAGCAGTGAGGGACAGCCGAATCAGCCCCAGCATTTT
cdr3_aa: CASSEGQPNQPQHF

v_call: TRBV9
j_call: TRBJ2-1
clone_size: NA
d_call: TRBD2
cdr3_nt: TGTGCCAGCAGCGTAGGGGGACTAGCGGGACAAATGGTGTTCTTC
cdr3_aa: CASSVGGLAGQMVFF

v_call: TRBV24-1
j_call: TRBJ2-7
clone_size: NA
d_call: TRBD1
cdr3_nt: TGTGCCACCAGTGCTGAGGGGGCGCCCTACGAGCAGTACTTC
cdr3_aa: CATSAEGAPYEQYF

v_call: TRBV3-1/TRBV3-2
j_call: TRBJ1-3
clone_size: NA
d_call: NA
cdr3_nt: TGTGCCAGCAGCCAAGATGCGCTCTCTGGAAACACCATATATTTT
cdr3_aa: CASSQDALSGNTIYF

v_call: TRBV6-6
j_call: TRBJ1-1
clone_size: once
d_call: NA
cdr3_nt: TGTGCCAGCAGTTCCTCGATCAGTACTGAAGCTTTCTTT
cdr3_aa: CASSSSISTEAFF

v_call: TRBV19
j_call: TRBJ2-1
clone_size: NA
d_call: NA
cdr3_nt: TGTGCCAGTAGTGCGCAGGGGGGCTCCTACAATGAGCAGTTCTTC
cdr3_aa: CASSAQGGSYNEQFF

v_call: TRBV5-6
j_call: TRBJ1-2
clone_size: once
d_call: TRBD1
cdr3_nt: TGTGCCAGCAGCCTATACGACAGGGACTATGGCTACACCTTC
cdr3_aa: CASSLYDRDYGYTF

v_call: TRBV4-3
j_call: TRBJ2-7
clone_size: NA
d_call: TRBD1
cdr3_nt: TGCGCCAGCAGCCAAGATTCAAGGACAGGGGTCTACGAGCAGTACTTC
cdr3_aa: CASSQDSRTGVYEQYF

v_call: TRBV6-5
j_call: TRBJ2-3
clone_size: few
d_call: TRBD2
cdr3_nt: TGTGCCAGTACTCCGTTTCCTAGCGGGGATACGCAGTATTTT
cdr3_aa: CASTPFPSGDTQYF

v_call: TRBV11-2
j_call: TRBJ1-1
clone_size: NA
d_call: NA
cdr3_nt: TGTGCCAGCAGCTCCTCCTACCGCCCCGGGAACACTGAAGCTTTCTTT
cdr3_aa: CASSSSYRPGNTEAFF

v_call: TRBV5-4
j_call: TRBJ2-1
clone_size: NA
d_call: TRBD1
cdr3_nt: TGTGCCAGCAGCCCGGGTAGGGACAGGGCCTACAATGAGCAGTTCTTC
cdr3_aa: CASSPGRDRAYNEQFF

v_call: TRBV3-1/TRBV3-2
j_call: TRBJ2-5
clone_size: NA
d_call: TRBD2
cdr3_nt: TGTGCCTCCTGGCGGGGGGGCGGGGAGACCCAGTACTTC
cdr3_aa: CASWRGGGETQYF

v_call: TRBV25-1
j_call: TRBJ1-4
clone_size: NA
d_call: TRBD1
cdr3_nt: TGTGCCAGCAGTCGCAGGGACAGCCGGAATGAAAAACTGTTTTTT
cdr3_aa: CASSRRDSRNEKLFF

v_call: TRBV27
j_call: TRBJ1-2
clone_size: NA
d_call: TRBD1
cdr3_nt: TGTGCCAGCAGACCGGGACAGGGAAACAACCGCGACTATGGCTACACCTTC
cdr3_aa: CASRPGQGNNRDYGYTF